The clone carrying this T cell receptor (beta chain) has a single count. What it binds is not known. This sample was included in a study of beta chain features in type 1 diabetes. Overall study findings and caveats: Equally in patients and controls, shorter templates might have been favored by PCR. Across all four CD4+ subsets, people with type 1 diabetes showed modestly shorter TCRB CDR3s. Whether HLA type affects TCRB rearrangement stayed undetermined in the present work. Using cDNA template may skew counts toward highly expressing activated cells.

This CDR3 has 14 residues. V gave up 2 bases and J gave up 1 base, with 8 bases separating them. Germline V gene sequence: CDR1 SGHAT, CDR2 FQNNGV. The authors reverse transcribed all of the isolated RNA, so sequencing captured expressed TCRB transcripts. Assay: immunoSEQ multiplex PCR; the TCRdb copy retains only in-frame clones and omits some. This table holds 350,000 to 450,000 clones, approximately 15% found once. This chain links TRBV11-2 with TRBJ2-5; D is perhaps TRBD1 (6 bases). This TCR derives from a man younger than 45 in good health. The sample taken for sequencing was naive CD4+ T cells from blood. The CDR3 coding sequence is TGTGCCAGCAGCTTAACAGGGTTCCAAGAGACCCAGTACTTC. This encodes CASSLTGFQETQYF.